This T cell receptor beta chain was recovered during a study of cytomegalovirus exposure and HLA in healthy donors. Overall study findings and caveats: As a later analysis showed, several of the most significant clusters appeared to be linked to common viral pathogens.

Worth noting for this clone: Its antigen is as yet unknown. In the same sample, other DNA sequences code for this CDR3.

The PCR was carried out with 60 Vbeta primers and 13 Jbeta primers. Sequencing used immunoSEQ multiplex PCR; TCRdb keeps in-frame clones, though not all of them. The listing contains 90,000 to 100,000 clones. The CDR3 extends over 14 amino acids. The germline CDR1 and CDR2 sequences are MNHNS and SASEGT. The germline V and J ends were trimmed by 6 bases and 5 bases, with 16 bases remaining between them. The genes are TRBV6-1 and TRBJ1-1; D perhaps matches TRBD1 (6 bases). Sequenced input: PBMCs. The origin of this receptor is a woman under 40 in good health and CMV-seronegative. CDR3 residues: CASRYRERGTEAFF. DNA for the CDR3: TGTGCCAGCAGGTACAGGGAAAGGGGAACTGAAGCTTTCTTT.